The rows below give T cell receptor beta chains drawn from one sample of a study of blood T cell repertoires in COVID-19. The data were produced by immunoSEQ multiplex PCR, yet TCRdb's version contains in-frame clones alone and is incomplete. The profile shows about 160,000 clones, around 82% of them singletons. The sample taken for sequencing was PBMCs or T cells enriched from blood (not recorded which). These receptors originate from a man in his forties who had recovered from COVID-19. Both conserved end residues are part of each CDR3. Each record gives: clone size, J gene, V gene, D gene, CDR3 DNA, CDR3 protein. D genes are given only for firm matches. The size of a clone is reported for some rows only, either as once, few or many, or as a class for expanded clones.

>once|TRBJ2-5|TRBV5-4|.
TGTGCCAGCAGTCAGGACTCCAGCTCGAAGGGCGCGACCCAGTACTTC
CASSQDSSSKGATQYF
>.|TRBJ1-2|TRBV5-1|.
TGCGCCAGCAGCCCCGGGGAGGCAGCTAACTATGGCTACACCTTC
CASSPGEAANYGYTF
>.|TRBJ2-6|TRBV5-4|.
TGTGCCAGCAGCTTGTATGCGGGTAGCTCTGGGGCCAACGTCCTGACTTTC
CASSLYAGSSGANVLTF
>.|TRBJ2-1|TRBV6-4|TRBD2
TGTGCCAGCAGTCTTCTAGCGGGGGATTACAGTGAGCAGTTCTTC
CASSLLAGDYSEQFF
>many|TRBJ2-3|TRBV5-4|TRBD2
TGTGCCAGCAGCTTGAGGCTAGCGGGGGCCACAGATACGCAGTATTTT
CASSLRLAGATDTQYF
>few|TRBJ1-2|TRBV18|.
TGTGCCAGCTCACCAGACGGACAGACCTATGGCTACACCTTC
CASSPDGQTYGYTF
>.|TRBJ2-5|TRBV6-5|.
TGTGCCAGCAGGCGAGGGACACCAAATACGGAGACCCAGTACTTC
CASRRGTPNTETQYF
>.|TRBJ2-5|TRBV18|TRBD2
TGTGCCAGCTCACTAGGACTAGCGGGGGGCCCCAACCAAGAGACCCAGTACTTC
CASSLGLAGGPNQETQYF
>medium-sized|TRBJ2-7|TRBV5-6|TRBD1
TGTGCCAGCAGCTCCGGACAGGGCGAGCAGTACTTC
CASSSGQGEQYF
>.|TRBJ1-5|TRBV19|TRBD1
TGTGCCAGTAGTATCTTCGACAGGGGCGATCAGCCCCAGCATTTT
CASSIFDRGDQPQHF
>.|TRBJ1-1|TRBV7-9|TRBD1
TGTGCCAGCAGCCCGGGGACAGGGTTGACTGAAGCTTTCTTT
CASSPGTGLTEAFF
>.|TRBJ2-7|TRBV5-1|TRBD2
TGCGCCAGCAGCCCCGAGCGGGGGAGCTCCTACGAGCAGTACTTC
CASSPERGSSYEQYF
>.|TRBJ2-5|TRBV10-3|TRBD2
TGTGCCATCAGTTATTTGCCTAGCGGGGACCAAGAGACCCAGTACTTC
CAISYLPSGDQETQYF
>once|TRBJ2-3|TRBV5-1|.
TGCGCCAGCAGCTTGGTGGTCGGGGGTTCAGATACGCAGTATTTT
CASSLVVGGSDTQYF
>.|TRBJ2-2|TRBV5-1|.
TGCGCCAGCAGCTTGGCCGAACTTGCGGGCGCCCCTGGGGAGCTGTTTTTT
CASSLAELAGAPGELFF
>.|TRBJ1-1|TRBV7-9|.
TGTGCCAGCATCCCCCGGGGGGGGGCATACACTGAAGCTTTCTTT
CASIPRGGAYTEAFF
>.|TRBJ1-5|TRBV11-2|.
TGTGCCAGCAGCTTAGATCGGTGGCAGCCCCAGCATTTT
CASSLDRWQPQHF
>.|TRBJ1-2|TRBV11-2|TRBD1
TGTGCCAGCAGCTTATGGACAGGGGGAGGCTATGGCTACACCTTC
CASSLWTGGGYGYTF
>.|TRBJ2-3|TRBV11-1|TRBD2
TGTGCCAGCAGCTTAGCCCCTGCGGGGGGCACAGATACGCAGTATTTT
CASSLAPAGGTDTQYF
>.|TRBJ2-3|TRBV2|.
TGTGCCGCCCGCAGGTCCCTCACAGATACGCAGTATTTT
CAARRSLTDTQYF
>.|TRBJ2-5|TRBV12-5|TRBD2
TGTGCTAGTGGTTTGATGCAGCGGGGGGGCCGGTACTTC
CASGLMQRGGRYF
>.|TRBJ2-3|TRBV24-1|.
TGTGCCACCAGTGATTCTAAGAAGGACAGAAGCACAGATACGCAGTATTTT
CATSDSKKDRSTDTQYF
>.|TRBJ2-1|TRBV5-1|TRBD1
TGCGCCAGCAGCTACACAGGGGGCAGAGAGCAGTTCTTC
CASSYTGGREQFF
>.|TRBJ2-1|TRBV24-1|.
TGTGCCACCACTGGGGCGCCAGACTACAATGAGCAGTTCTTC
CATTGAPDYNEQFF
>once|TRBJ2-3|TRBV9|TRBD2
TGTGCCAGCAGCGTAGGTATAGCGGGGGGGCCATATGATACGCAGTATTTT
CASSVGIAGGPYDTQYF
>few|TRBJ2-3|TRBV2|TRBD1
TGTGCCAGCAGGGGGGGACAGGGCACAGATACGCAGTATTTT
CASRGGQGTDTQYF
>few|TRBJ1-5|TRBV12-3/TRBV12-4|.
TGTGCCAGCAGTGTGGGAGGCAATCAGCCCCAGCATTTT
CASSVGGNQPQHF
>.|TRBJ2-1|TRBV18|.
TGTGCCAGCTCACCTAACAAGGTGAGGGATGAGCAGTTCTTC
CASSPNKVRDEQFF
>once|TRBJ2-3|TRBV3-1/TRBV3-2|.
TGTGCCACCAACCAGGGGGGGCCGGTAGATACGCAGTATTTT
CATNQGGPVDTQYF
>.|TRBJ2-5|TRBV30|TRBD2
TGTGCCTGGAGTGGCGGGGGGGCCCAAGAGACCCAGTACTTC
CAWSGGGAQETQYF
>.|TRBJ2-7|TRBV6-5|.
TGTGCCAGCAGTCGGGTCGACGGGGTCTACGAGCAGTACTTC
CASSRVDGVYEQYF
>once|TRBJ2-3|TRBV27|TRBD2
TGTGCCAGCGCCCTATGGGGGGGAGAGGCAGATACGCAGTATTTT
CASALWGGEADTQYF
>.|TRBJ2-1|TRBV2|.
TGTGCCAGCAGCCCCAACTACGGAAAGAATGAGCAGTTCTTC
CASSPNYGKNEQFF
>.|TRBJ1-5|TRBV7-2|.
TGTGCCAGCAGCTTAGTGGGGCAGTTACTCGAGCCCCAGCATTTT
CASSLVGQLLEPQHF
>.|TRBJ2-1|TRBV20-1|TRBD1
TGCAGTGCTAGTCCCCGGACAGGGGTAAATGAGCAGTTCTTC
CSASPRTGVNEQFF
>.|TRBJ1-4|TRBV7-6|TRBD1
TGTGCCAGCAGCCCGTCACCTAGGGACAGGGGCCCTCGAAAACTGTTTTTT
CASSPSPRDRGPRKLFF
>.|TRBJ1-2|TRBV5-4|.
TGTGCCAGCAGCCTCCCACAGGGTAGAGGCTACACCTTC
CASSLPQGRGYTF
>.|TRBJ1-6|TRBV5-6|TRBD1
TGTGCCAGCAGCTGGACAGGGGGATATTCACCCCTCCACTTT
CASSWTGGYSPLHF
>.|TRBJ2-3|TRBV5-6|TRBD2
TGTGCCAGCAGCTCTTCCGGGACTAGCTTCCTTTCTGAGTATTTT
CASSSSGTSFLSEYF
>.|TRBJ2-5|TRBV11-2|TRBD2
TGTGCCAGCAGCTCGGGGGGGCGGGGCCAAGAGACCCAGTACTTC
CASSSGGRGQETQYF
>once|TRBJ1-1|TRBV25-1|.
TGTGCCAGCAGTGAAATCAGGGGTGAAGCTTTCTTT
CASSEIRGEAFF
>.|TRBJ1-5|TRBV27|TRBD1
TGTGCCAGCAGTTTATTATGGGGGCAGGGGGTGAATCAGCCCCAGCATTTT
CASSLLWGQGVNQPQHF
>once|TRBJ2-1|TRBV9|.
TGTGCCAGCAGCGTCCCGGGGAGCTCCTACAATGAGCAGTTCTTC
CASSVPGSSYNEQFF
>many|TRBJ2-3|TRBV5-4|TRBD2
TGTGCCAGCAGCTTAAGCGGGGGGGATTCTAGCACAGATACGCAGTATTTT
CASSLSGGDSSTDTQYF
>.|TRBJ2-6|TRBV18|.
TGTGCCAGCTCACCCCCCGCAGGGTCTGGGGCCAACGTCCTGACTTTC
CASSPPAGSGANVLTF
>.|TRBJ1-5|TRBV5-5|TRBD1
TGTGCCAGCAGGGGAGGACAGGGGAGCCTAAATCAGCCCCAGCATTTT
CASRGGQGSLNQPQHF
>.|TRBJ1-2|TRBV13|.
TGTGCCAGCAGCCCCGGGACACCTAGGTATGGCTACACCTTC
CASSPGTPRYGYTF
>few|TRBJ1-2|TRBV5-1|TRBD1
TGCGCCAGCAGCTCGACAGACAGGGTCGGCTACACCTTC
CASSSTDRVGYTF
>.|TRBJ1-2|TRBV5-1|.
TGCGCCAGCAGCCCAAGGACAGAGATCTATGGCTACACCTTC
CASSPRTEIYGYTF
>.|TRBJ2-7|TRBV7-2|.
TGTGCCAGCAGCTCCCGAGGTCTCTACGAGCAGTACTTC
CASSSRGLYEQYF
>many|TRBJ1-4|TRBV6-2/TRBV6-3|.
TGTGCCAGCAGTTACCGGTCAGGGGCCGGAATGGGCCCCGCAACTAATGAAAAACTGTTTTTT
CASSYRSGAGMGPATNEKLFF
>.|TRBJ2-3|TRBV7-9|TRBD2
TGTGCCAGCAGCTTACTAGCGGGGGCCGGAGATACGCAGTATTTT
CASSLLAGAGDTQYF
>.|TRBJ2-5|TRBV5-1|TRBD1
TGCGCCAGCAGCTTTACCCCCACAGGGGTGACAGAGACCCAGTACTTC
CASSFTPTGVTETQYF
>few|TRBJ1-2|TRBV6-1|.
TGTGCCAGCAGTGAACTGAGGGGGATTGACTATGGCTACACCTTC
CASSELRGIDYGYTF
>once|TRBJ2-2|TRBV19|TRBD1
TGTGCCAGTAGTATTCAAGGGACAGGGGGCTCCGGGGAGCTGTTTTTT
CASSIQGTGGSGELFF
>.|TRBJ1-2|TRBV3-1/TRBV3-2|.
TGTGCCAGCAGCCAAGATAAATCGGCAGTCCGGGTCTATGGCTACACCTTC
CASSQDKSAVRVYGYTF
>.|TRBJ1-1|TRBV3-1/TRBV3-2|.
TGTGCCAGCAGCCAAGATATTCCGGGGAACACTGAAGCTTTCTTT
CASSQDIPGNTEAFF
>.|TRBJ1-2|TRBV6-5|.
TGTGCCAGCAGTTACGAGAACATGGGGGGTGGCTACACCTTC
CASSYENMGGGYTF
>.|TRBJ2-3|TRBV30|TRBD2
TGTGCCTGGAGTGGTATCGGGGGGGGTCCTCCTAGCACAGATACGCAGTATTTT
CAWSGIGGGPPSTDTQYF